Following are 16 T cell receptor beta chains from one sample sequenced in a study of CD8 T cells in Susac syndrome. An amount of RNA that ranged from roughly 0.45 to 1 ug was reverse transcribed with random hexamers. TCRdb processed the immunoSEQ multiplex PCR reads anew with MiXCR; each CDR3 protein has one entry. This table has approximately 80,000 distinct CDR3 sequences, 91% appearing once. Sequenced sample: CD8+ T cells from PBMCs. These TCRs come from a human donor with multiple sclerosis.

The rearrangement uses TRBV29-1 and TRBJ1-1; D uncertain. The germline gives CDR1 SQVTM, CDR2 ANQGSEA. V was clipped by 5 bases and J by 4 bases, with 11 bases between them. The CDR3 contains 12 residues. The CDR3 loop reads CSVWVVGTEAFF. The CDR3 DNA follows: TGCAGCGTTTGGGTCGTTGGCACTGAAGCTTTCTTT.

The chain combines TRBV5-1 with TRBJ2-7; D is tentatively TRBD1 or TRBD2 (5 bases each). Deletions cut 2 bases from V and 6 bases from J, with 24 bases between. CDR1 SGHRS and CDR2 YFSETQ come from the germline V gene. The CDR3 consists of 17 residues. The CDR3 coding sequence is TGCGCCAGCAGCTTCGGGCAGGGACCATTAGAAGGATCCGAGCAGTACTTC. It encodes CASSFGQGPLEGSEQYF.

J is TRBJ2-5 and V is TRBV12-3 or TRBV12-4, with D perhaps given as TRBD1 or TRBD2 (5 bases each). The germline V and J ends were trimmed by 6 bases and 9 bases, with 23 bases remaining between them. The CDR3 is 15 residues long. The CDR3 region is CASSSTQGREGAQYF. The CDR3 DNA follows: TGTGCCAGCAGCTCCACCCAGGGCCGGGAAGGGGCCCAGTACTTC.

V usage is TRBV6-2 or TRBV6-3 and J usage is TRBJ2-3, with D hard to call. Germline values: CDR1 MNHEY, CDR2 SVGEGT. CDR3 size: 14 residues. Trimming shortened V by 0 bases and J by 1 base, and 5 bases separated the two germline ends. As DNA, the CDR3 is TGTGCCAGCAGTTACTCGACCGGCACAGATACGCAGTATTTT. Its translation: CASSYSTGTDTQYF.

This clonotype was counted a few times. This rearrangement joins TRBV5-1 to TRBJ1-1; 8 positions match TRBD1. This CDR3 contains 15 residues. J gave up 1 base and V 4 bases, and 6 bases lay outside the gene matches. Looked up from germline, CDR1 is SGHRS and CDR2 is YFSETQ. In DNA, the CDR3 is TGCGCCAGCAGCGCTACAGGGGGGGAGAACACTGAAGCTTTCTTT. Translating it yields CASSATGGENTEAFF.

This chain joins TRBV28 and TRBJ1-2; D is uncertain. Germline values: CDR1 MDHEN, CDR2 SYDVKM. This CDR3 has 15 amino acids. Deletions cut 1 base from V and 5 bases from J, with 14 bases between. The CDR3 DNA follows: TGTGCCAGCAGTTTATTAACAGCGAGGAGTTATGGCTACACCTTC. Translated: CASSLLTARSYGYTF.

The chain is built from TRBV4-1 and TRBJ1-2; perhaps TRBD1 as D (6 bases). V lost 1 base, J lost 1 base, and 16 bases lay in between. The CDR3 loop spans 17 amino acids. Germline loops: CDR1 MGHRA, CDR2 YSYEKL. The CDR3 here is CASSQAQTGYLNYGYTF. In DNA form, the CDR3 reads TGCGCCAGCAGCCAAGCCCAAACAGGGTATCTTAACTATGGCTACACCTTC.

The chain combines TRBV25-1 with TRBJ2-5; D may be TRBD1 or TRBD2 (5 bases each). Germline CDR1 reads MGHDK; CDR2 reads SYGVNS. V shed 1 base and J shed 3 bases, with 9 bases lying between them. The CDR3 has 14 residues. CDR3 region: CASSELGTEETQYF. The CDR3 nucleotides read TGTGCCAGCAGTGAATTGGGGACCGAAGAGACCCAGTACTTC.

The chain employs TRBV2 and TRBJ2-5; 12 bases map to TRBD2. Trimming at V came to 4 bases and at J to 2 bases, leaving 2 bases not matched to a gene. The germline V gene has CDR1 SNHLY and CDR2 FYNNEI. The CDR3 is 15 residues long. CDR3 nucleotides: TGTGCCAGCAGTGGGACTAGCGGGAATCAAGAGACCCAGTACTTC. Translation: CASSGTSGNQETQYF.

The CDR3: CASSFASGGNTIYF. CDR3 in DNA: TGTGCCAGCAGCTTCGCGTCTGGCGGAAACACCATATATTTT. The rearrangement links TRBV7-2 to TRBJ1-3; D not resolved. The V end was cut by 3 bases, the J end by 4 bases, with 10 bases between. Germline values: CDR1 SGHTA, CDR2 FQGNSA. This CDR3 spans 14 amino acids.

This sequence joins TRBV6-2 or TRBV6-3 and TRBJ2-1; D not resolved. Trimming stripped 2 bases from V and 7 bases from J, with 6 bases between. Germline V CDR1 and CDR2: MNHEY, SVGEGT. The CDR3 spans 12 residues. The CDR3 is CASSYPRNEQFF. Here the CDR3 DNA reads TGTGCCAGCAGTTACCCGAGGAATGAGCAGTTCTTC.

The chain combines TRBV4-3 with TRBJ2-7; D may correspond to TRBD1 or TRBD2 (5 bases each). Trimming took off 4 bases at V and 0 bases at J, with 16 bases between the two ends. Germline V gives CDR1 LGHNA, CDR2 YSLEER. The length of the CDR3 is 16 residues. CDR3 in amino acids: CASSPRSRDASYEQYF. In DNA form, the CDR3 reads TGCGCCAGCAGCCCCCGGTCCCGGGACGCCTCCTACGAGCAGTACTTC.

This chain links TRBV28 with TRBJ1-1; D gene unclear. Germline-derived CDR1 and CDR2 are MDHEN and SYDVKM. Between the trimmed V and J ends, which lost 5 bases and 7 bases, there was a span of 17 bases. CDR3 length: 14 amino acids. CDR3 residues: CASSINLGDGEAFF. The CDR3 DNA follows: TGTGCCAGCAGTATTAATTTGGGAGACGGTGAAGCTTTCTTT.

The chain carries TRBV24-1 and TRBJ1-1; 7 nucleotides align to TRBD1. The CDR3 contains 13 residues. In germline, CDR1 is KGHDR, CDR2 SFDVKD. The V segment lost 2 bases and the J segment 8 bases; nucleotides outside the gene matches: 4. The CDR3 DNA follows: TGTGCCACCAGTGATTCTGGGACAGCCGAAGCTTTCTTT. Translation: CATSDSGTAEAFF.

J is TRBJ1-1 and V is TRBV27; D is undetermined. The CDR3 consists of 13 residues. Trimming stripped 3 bases from V and 1 base from J, with 6 bases between. The germline V gene encodes CDR1 MNHEY and CDR2 SMNVEV (reference sequence). The CDR3 region has the DNA TGTGCCAGCAGTTTCATAGGGAACACTGAAGCTTTCTTT. It translates to CASSFIGNTEAFF.

V gene TRBV20-1 combines with J gene TRBJ2-1; 10 bases map to TRBD2. Germline V gene lookup returns CDR1 DFQATT and CDR2 SNEGSKA (reference sequence). The CDR3 consists of 13 residues. The V and J ends lost 7 bases and 11 bases, in that order; junction bases with no gene match: 11. CDR3 protein: CSVQRGGLRKQFF. CDR3 nucleotides: TGCAGTGTACAGCGGGGGGGCCTGAGGAAGCAGTTCTTC.